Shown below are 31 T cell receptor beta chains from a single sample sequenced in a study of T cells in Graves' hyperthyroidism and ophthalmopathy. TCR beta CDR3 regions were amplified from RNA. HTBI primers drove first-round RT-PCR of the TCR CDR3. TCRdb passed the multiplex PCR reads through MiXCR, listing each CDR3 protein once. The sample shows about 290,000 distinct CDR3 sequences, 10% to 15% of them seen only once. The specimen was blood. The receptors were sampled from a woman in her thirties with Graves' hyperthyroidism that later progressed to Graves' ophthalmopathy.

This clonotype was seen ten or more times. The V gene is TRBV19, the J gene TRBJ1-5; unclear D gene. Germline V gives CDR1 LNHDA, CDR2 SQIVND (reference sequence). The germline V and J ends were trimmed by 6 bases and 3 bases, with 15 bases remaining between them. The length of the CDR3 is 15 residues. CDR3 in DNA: TGTGCCAGTAGCAACAGACTCACCTACAATCAGCCCCAGCATTTT. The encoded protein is CASSNRLTYNQPQHF. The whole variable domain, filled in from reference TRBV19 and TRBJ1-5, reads DGGITQSPKYLFRKEGQNVTLSCEQNLNHDAMYWYRQDPGQGLRLIYYSQIVNDFQKGDIAEGYSVSREKKESFPLTVTSAQKNPTAFYLCASSNRLTYNQPQHFGDGTRLSIL.

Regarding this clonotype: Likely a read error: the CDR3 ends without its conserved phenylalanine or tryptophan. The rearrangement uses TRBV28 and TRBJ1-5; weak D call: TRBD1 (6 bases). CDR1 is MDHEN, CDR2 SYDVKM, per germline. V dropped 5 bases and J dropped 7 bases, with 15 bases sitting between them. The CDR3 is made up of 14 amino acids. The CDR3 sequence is CASSDRLFDQPQHS. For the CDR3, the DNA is TGTGCCAGCAGTGACAGGCTATTCGACCAGCCCCAGCATTCT.

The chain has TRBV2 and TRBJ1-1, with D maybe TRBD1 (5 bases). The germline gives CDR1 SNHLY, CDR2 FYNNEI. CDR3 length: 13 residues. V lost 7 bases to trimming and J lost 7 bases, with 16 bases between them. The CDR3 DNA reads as TGTGCCAGCAAGTGGGACGGCGAATTTGAAGCTTTCTTT. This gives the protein CASKWDGEFEAFF.

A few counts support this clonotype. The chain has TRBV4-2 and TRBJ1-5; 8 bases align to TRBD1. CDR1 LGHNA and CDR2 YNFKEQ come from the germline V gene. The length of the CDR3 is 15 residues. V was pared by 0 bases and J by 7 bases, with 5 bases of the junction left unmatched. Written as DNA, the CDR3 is TGTGCCAGCAGCCAAGATGAACAGGGGGACCAGCCCCAGCATTTT. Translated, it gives CASSQDEQGDQPQHF.

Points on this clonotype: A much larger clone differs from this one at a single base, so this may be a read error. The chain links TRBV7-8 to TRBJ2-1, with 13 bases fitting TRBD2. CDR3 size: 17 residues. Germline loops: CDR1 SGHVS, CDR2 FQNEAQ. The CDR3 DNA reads TGTGCCAGCAGCTTAGCCCTAACTAGCGGGAGGGGCGATGAGCAGCTCTTC. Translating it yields CASSLALTSGRGDEQLF.

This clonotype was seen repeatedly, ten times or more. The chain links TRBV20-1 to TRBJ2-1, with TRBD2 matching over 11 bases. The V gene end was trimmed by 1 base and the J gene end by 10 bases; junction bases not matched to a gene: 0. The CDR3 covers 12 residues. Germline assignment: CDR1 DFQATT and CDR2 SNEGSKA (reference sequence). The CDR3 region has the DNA TGCAGTGCTAGAGGGACTAGCGGGGAGCAGTTCTTC. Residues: CSARGTSGEQFF.

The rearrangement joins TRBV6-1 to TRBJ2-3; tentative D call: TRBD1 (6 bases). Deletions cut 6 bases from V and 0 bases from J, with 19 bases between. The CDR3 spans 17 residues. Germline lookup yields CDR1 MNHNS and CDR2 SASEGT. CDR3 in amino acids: CASRTVLQGSSTDTQYF. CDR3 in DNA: TGTGCCAGCAGAACGGTTCTACAGGGTTCAAGCACAGATACGCAGTATTTT.

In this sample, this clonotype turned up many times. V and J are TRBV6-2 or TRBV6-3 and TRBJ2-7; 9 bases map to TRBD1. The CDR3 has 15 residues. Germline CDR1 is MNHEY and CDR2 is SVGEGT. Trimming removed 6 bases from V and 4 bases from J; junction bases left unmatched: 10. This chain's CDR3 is CASRPTGTGNYEQYF. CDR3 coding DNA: TGTGCCAGCAGACCAACCGGGACAGGGAATTACGAGCAGTACTTC.

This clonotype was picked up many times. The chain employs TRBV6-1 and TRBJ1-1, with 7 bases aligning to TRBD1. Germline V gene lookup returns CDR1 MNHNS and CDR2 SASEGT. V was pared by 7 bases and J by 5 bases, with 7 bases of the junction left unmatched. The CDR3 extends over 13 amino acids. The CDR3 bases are TGTGCCAGCACCCAGGGGGAGGGAACTGAAGCTTTCTTT. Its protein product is CASTQGEGTEAFF.

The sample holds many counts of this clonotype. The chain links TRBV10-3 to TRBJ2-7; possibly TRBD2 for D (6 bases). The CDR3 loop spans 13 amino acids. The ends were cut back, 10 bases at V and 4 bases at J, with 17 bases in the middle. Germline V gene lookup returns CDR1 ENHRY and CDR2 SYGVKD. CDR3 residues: CATTARERYEQYF. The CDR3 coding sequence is TGTGCCACCACCGCCCGGGAGCGGTACGAGCAGTACTTC.

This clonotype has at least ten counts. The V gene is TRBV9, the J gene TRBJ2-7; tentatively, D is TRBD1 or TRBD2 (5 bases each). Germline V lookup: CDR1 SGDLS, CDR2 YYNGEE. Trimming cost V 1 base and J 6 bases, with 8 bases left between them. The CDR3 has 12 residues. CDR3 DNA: TGTGCCAGCAGCGTACCCGGGGCCGAGCAGTACTTC. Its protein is CASSVPGAEQYF.

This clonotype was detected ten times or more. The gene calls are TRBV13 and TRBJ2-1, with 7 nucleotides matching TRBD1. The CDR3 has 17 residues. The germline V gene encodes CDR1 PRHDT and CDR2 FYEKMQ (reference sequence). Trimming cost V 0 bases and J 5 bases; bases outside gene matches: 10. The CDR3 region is CASSLGLIGGPDNEQFF. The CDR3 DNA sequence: TGTGCCAGCAGCTTAGGCCTAATAGGGGGCCCGGACAATGAGCAGTTCTTC.

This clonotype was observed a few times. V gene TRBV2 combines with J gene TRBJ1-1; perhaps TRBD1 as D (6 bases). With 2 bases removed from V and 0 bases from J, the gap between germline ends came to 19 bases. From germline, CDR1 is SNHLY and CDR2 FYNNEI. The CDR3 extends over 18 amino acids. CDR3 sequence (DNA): TGTGCCAGCAGTGAAAGGAGGGGGACGGGAAGCATGAACACTGAAGCTTTCTTT. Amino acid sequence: CASSERRGTGSMNTEAFF.

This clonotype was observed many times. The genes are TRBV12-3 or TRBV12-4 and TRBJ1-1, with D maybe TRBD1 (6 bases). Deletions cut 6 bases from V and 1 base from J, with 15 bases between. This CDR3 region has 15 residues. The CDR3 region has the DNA TGTGCCAGCAGCCTCTCCGGGACACGGAACACTGAAGCTTTCTTT. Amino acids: CASSLSGTRNTEAFF.

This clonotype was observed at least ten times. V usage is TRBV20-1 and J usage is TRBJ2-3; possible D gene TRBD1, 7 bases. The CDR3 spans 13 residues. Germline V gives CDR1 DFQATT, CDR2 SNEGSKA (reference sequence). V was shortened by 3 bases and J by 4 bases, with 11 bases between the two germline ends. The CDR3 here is CSAREGAPDTQYF. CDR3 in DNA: TGCAGTGCTAGGGAGGGGGCCCCAGATACGCAGTATTTT.

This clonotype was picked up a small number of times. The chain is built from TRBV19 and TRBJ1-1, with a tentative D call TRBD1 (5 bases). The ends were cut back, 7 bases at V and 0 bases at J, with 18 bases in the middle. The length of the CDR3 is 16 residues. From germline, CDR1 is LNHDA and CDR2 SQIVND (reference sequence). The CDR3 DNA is TGTGCCAGTAATATGGGGGAAAGGGGTCTGAACACTGAAGCTTTCTTT. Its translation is CASNMGERGLNTEAFF. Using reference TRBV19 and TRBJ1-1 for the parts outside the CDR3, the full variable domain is DGGITQSPKYLFRKEGQNVTLSCEQNLNHDAMYWYRQDPGQGLRLIYYSQIVNDFQKGDIAEGYSVSREKKESFPLTVTSAQKNPTAFYLCASNMGERGLNTEAFFGQGTRLTVV.

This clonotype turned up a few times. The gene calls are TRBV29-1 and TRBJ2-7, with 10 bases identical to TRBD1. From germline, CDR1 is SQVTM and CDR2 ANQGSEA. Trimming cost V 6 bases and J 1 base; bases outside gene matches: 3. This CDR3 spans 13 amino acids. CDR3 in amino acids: CSVPGQGSYEQYF. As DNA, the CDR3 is TGCAGCGTACCGGGACAGGGGTCCTACGAGCAGTACTTC.

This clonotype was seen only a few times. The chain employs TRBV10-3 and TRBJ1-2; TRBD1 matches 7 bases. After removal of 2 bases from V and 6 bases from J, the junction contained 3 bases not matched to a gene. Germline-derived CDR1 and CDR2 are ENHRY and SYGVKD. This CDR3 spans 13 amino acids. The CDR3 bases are TGTGCCATCAGTGAGAGGGGGCAGGATGGCTACACCTTC. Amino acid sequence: CAISERGQDGYTF.

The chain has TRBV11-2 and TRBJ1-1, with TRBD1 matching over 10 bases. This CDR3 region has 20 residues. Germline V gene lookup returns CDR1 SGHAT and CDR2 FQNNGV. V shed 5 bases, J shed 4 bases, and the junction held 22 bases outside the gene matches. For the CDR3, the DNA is TGTGCCAGCAGCCCCCGCGGGGGGGACAGGGGTAGGGGGAACTTCACTGAAGCTTTCTTT. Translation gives CASSPRGGDRGRGNFTEAFF.

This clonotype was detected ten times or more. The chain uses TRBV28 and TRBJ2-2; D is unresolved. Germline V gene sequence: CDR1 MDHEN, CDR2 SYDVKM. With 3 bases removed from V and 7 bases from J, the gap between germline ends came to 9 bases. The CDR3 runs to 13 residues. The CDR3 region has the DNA TGTGCCAGCAGTTTTTTTGGGGTCGGGGAGCTGTTTTTT. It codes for CASSFFGVGELFF. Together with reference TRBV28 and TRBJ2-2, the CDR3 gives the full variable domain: DVKVTQSSRYLVKRTGEKVFLECVQDMDHENMFWYRQDPGLGLRLIYFSYDVKMKEKGDIPEGYSVSREKKERFSLILESASTNQTSMYLCASSFFGVGELFFGEGSRLTVL.

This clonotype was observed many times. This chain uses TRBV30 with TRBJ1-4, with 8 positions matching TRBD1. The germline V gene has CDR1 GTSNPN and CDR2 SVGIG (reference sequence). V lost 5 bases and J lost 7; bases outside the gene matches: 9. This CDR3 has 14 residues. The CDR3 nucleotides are TGTGCCTGGGCGGGACAGGAGAGAGGTGAAAAACTGTTTTTT. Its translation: CAWAGQERGEKLFF.

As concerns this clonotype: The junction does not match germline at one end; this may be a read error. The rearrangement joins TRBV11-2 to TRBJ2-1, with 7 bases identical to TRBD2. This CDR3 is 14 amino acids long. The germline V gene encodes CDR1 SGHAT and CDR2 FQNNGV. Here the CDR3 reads CAGRYRDYYNEQFF. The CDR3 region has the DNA TGTGCCGGCAGATACCGGGACTACTACAATGAGCAGTTCTTC.

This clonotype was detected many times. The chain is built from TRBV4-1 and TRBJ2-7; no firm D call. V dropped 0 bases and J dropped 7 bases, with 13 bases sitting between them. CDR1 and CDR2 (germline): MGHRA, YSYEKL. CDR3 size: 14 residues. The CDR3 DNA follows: TGCGCCAGCAGCCAAGAAGACGCGGCTCGGGAGCAGTACTTC. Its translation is CASSQEDAAREQYF.

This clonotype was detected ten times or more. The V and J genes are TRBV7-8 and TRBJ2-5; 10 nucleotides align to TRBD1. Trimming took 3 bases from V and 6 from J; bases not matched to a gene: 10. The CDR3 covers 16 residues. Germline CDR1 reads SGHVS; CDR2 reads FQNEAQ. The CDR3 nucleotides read TGTGCCAGCAGCTTCCCGACAGGGGGCGAGTTACAGACCCAGTACTTC. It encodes CASSFPTGGELQTQYF.

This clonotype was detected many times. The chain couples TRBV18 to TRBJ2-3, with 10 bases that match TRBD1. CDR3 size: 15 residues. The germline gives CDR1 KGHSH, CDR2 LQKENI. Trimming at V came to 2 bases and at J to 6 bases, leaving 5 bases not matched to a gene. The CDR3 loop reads CASSPGDRGEDTQYF. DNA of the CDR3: TGTGCCAGCTCACCAGGGGACAGGGGAGAGGATACGCAGTATTTT. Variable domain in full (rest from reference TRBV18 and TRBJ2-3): NAGVMQNPRHLVRRRGQEARLRCSPMKGHSHVYWYRQLPEEGLKFMVYLQKENIIDESGMPKERFSAEFPKEGPSILRIQQVVRGDSAAYFCASSPGDRGEDTQYFGPGTRLTVL.

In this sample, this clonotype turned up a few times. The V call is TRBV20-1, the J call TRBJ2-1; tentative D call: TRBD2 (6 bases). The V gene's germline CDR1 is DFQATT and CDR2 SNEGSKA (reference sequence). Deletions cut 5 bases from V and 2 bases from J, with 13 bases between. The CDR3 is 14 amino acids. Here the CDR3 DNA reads TGCAGTGCTTCCCGGGACTTACCCTACAATGAGCAGTTCTTC. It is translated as CSASRDLPYNEQFF.

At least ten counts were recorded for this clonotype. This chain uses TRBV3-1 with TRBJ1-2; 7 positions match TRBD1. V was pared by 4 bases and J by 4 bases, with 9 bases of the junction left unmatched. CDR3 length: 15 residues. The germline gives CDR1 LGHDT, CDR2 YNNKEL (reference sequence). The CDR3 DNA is TGTGCCAGCAGCCCGGGACAGTCCCCCATCTATGGCTACACCTTC. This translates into CASSPGQSPIYGYTF.

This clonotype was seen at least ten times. CDR3 in DNA: TGTGCCAGCAGTCTACTTCAGCCCCAGCATTTT. It translates to CASSLLQPQHF. The gene calls are TRBV28 and TRBJ1-5, with no clear D. The V and J ends lost 5 bases and 6 bases respectively, with 5 bases between them. Per germline, CDR1 MDHEN and CDR2 SYDVKM. The CDR3 runs 11 residues.

This CDR3 reads CASSQGTTGLAPDTQYF. The DNA for the CDR3 is TGCGCCAGCAGCCAAGGCACCACCGGGCTAGCCCCAGATACGCAGTATTTT. The genes are TRBV4-3 and TRBJ2-3; TRBD2 might be the D (5 bases). CDR3 size: 17 residues. Trimming removed 1 base at V and 4 bases at J, with 18 bases between. Germline V gives CDR1 LGHNA, CDR2 YSLEER.

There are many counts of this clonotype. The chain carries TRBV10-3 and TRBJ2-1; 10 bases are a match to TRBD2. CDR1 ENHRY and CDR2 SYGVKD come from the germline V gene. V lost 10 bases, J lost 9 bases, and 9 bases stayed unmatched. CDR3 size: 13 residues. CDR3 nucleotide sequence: TGTGCCACGGAAAGCGGGAGGGCCGGTGAGCAGTTCTTC. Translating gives CATESGRAGEQFF.

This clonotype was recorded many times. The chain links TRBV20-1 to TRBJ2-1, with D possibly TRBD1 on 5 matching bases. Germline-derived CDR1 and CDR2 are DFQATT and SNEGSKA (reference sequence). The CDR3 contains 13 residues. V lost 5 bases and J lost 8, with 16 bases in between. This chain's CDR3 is CSAPDNIGDEQFF. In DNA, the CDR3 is TGCAGTGCTCCAGACAATATAGGGGATGAGCAGTTCTTC.